This entry concerns a single TCR beta chain. In the original processing: How many nucleated cells were present was estimated from reference gene primer amplification. Profiled with immunoSEQ multiplex PCR; TCRdb holds only in-frame clones, not every one. That table is the source of V, J and clone size, and D and trimming were worked out from the DNA. This sample yields under 300,000 clones, of which over 75% are seen a single time; 0.8% belongs to the top ten. This sample is part of a study of blood T cell repertoires in COVID-19. Looking at the study overall: Specimens from acute and convalescent COVID-19 originated in the United States, Italy and Spain. PBMCs, B-cell-depleted T cells, or T cells provided the cDNA or gDNA that made up the material.

CDR1 is MNHEY and CDR2 is SVGEGT in the germline V gene. The CDR3 is 17 amino acids. V was pared by 5 bases and J by 0 bases, with 8 bases of the junction left unmatched. The TCR sequence derives from a woman in her twenties or thirties with acute or convalescent COVID-19. The sequencing input was peripheral blood. The V gene is TRBV6-2 or TRBV6-3, the J gene TRBJ2-1; TRBD2 aligns across 9 bases. As DNA, the CDR3 is TGTGCCAGCAGTCTTCTAGCGGGATGGAGCTCCTACAATGAGCAGTTCTTC. Amino acid sequence: CASSLLAGWSSYNEQFF.